The T cell receptor (beta chain) described here comes from a study of T cell responses to AZD1222 COVID-19 vaccine. Study-wide points: It should be noted that donors were predominantly white British and more often female, and clonal diversity was possibly underestimated. Breadth and depth of Spike-specific TCRs rose after two AZD1222 doses.

About this clone itself: Its specificity is not known.

Trimming removed 0 bases from V and 0 bases from J, with 7 bases in between. The CDR3 loop spans 14 amino acids. CDR1 is SGHRS, CDR2 YFSETQ, per germline. Clones were read by immunoSEQ multiplex PCR, and TCRdb kept only the in-frame ones, dropping some. The sample lists some 53,000 clones; 80% to 90% were seen once. The J gene is TRBJ2-7, the V gene TRBV5-1; no definite D call. The source is an adult who received the AZD1222 COVID-19 vaccine. The source material was peripheral blood, sampled 28 days after the second AZD1222 dose. In nucleotides, the CDR3 is TGCGCCAGCAGCTTGGCTACAAGCTCCTACGAGCAGTACTTC. This sequence encodes CASSLATSSYEQYF.